This T cell receptor beta chain was sequenced in a study of OX40 agonist ivuxolimab in advanced cancers. The wider study: Cancers in dose escalation were hepatocellular, melanoma, renal cell and head and neck. Of mixed ages from about 20 to 80 and averaging about 60 years, the group was over 80% male.

Study results and limitations: Among T cells, CD8+ cells averaged more expanded clones than CD4+ cells. In the 0.1 to 3.0 mg/kg range, CD4+ and CD8+ blood T cells had expanded clonally by week 6.

Germline-derived CDR1 and CDR2 are SGDLS and YYNGEE. The CDR3 extends over 16 amino acids. V dropped 4 bases and J dropped 2; count of bases not matched to a gene: 7. A word on this clone: As yet, its antigen is unknown.

Here immunoSEQ multiplex PCR was the method, and the copy in TCRdb shows in-frame clones only, minus some. Here the sample spans 80,000 to 85,000 clones, around 80% being singletons. The chain joins TRBV9 to TRBJ2-1; 9 positions match TRBD1. This TCR came from an adult with an advanced solid tumor such as melanoma, head and neck, liver or kidney cancer. The sample consisted of CD4+ or CD8+ T cells sorted from blood, taken in a trial of the OX40 agonist ivuxolimab. CDR3: CASSPTTGGPYNEQFF. The DNA of the CDR3 is TGTGCCAGCAGCCCTACCACAGGGGGCCCCTACAATGAGCAGTTCTTC.